This T cell receptor (beta chain) was profiled in a study of shared clonotypes between healthy human individuals. Study at large: The plates for each donor numbered three CD4 naive, three CD4 memory, two CD8 naive and one CD8 memory.

Splitting of CD4+ cells produced CD45RA+ naive and CD45RA-negative memory subsets. The J segment lost 8 bases and the V segment lost 4 bases, leaving 11 bases of the junction unmatched. Germline CDR1 reads SGHDN; CDR2 reads FVKESK. The CDR3 is 17 residues long. TCRdb's copy holds only in-frame clones and misses some; the assay was immunoSEQ multiplex PCR. Among millions of clones listed, 95% were seen once. The sample comprised naive CD4+ T cells sorted from blood. Subset reported: CD45RA+ positively selected. The gene calls are TRBV14 and TRBJ1-4; 12 nucleotides match TRBD1. This clonotype originated in a man aged 18 to 29 in good health. The DNA for the CDR3 is TGTGCCAGCAGCCTACTCGGGACAGGGGGCGCGGAAGAAAAACTGTTTTTT. Translation: CASSLLGTGGAEEKLFF. Full variable domain (missing parts from reference TRBV14 and TRBJ1-4): EAGVTQFPSHSVIEKGQTVTLRCDPISGHDNLYWYRRVMGKEIKFLLHFVKESKQDESGMPNNRFLAERTGGTYSTLKVQPAELEDSGVYFCASSLLGTGGAEEKLFFGSGTQLSVL.